This T cell receptor beta chain was documented in a study of T cell repertoires in cytomegalovirus infection. Across the whole study: From public TCR beta signatures came an indication of both CMV infection and matching HLA type. Notes on the study in general: Carriage of CMV together with the relevant HLA was identifiable through cumulative public TCR beta family frequency. CMV-specific TCR beta clonotypes restricted by HLA-C were the ones dominating the ex vivo response.

Germline values: CDR1 LNHNV, CDR2 YYDKDF (reference sequence). V lost 1 base to trimming and J lost 2 bases, with 20 bases between them. This CDR3 is built from 18 residues. Details on this clonotype: No antigen is known for it.

TCRdb re-called the reads through MiXCR, storing one row per CDR3 protein. The sample has around 630,000 distinct CDR3 sequences; 20% to 30% are singletons. The sequenced sample consisted of CD8+ T cells from PBMCs. The chain couples TRBV15 to TRBJ1-2, with unresolved D. This receptor was identified in a human donor in good health (CMV status not recorded). Some clones in this sample may be carry-over from other donors' samples. CDR3 coding DNA: TGTGCCACCAGCAGAGTTGGGTTGGCCTCAACTGGGAACTATGGCTACACCTTC. It codes for CATSRVGLASTGNYGYTF.